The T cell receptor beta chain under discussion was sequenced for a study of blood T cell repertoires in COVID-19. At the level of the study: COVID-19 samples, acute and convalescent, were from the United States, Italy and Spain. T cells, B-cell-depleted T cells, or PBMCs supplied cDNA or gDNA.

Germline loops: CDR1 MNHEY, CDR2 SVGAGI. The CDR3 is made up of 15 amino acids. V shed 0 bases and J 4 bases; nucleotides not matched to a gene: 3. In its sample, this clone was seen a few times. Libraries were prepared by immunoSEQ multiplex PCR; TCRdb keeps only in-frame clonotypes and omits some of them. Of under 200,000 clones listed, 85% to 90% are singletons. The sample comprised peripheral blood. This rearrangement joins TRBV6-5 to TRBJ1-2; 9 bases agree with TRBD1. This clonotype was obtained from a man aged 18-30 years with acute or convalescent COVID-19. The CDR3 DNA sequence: TGTGCCAGCAGTTACTCGGACAGGGGCTCCTATGGCTACACCTTC. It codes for CASSYSDRGSYGYTF.